The source of this T cell receptor (beta chain) is a study of blood T cell repertoires in COVID-19. The assay was immunoSEQ multiplex PCR, and TCRdb's table has in-frame clones only and misses some. The sample carries more than 300,000 clones, about 87% recorded once. Seattle patients were enrolled while actively infected and followed longitudinally. The germline CDR1 and CDR2 sequences are MNHEY and SVGAGI. The junction had 6 bases not matched to a gene; V was cut back by 2 bases and J by 4 bases. The CDR3 sequence is 16 residues long. Sequencing was carried out using peripheral blood. The V gene is TRBV6-5, the J gene TRBJ2-1; 9 bases line up with TRBD1. This receptor was obtained from a woman in her twenties or thirties with COVID-19, enrolled during active disease. In DNA, the CDR3 is TGTGCCAGCAGTTACAGGACAGGGGTCGGATACAATGAGCAGTTCTTC. Translation gives CASSYRTGVGYNEQFF.